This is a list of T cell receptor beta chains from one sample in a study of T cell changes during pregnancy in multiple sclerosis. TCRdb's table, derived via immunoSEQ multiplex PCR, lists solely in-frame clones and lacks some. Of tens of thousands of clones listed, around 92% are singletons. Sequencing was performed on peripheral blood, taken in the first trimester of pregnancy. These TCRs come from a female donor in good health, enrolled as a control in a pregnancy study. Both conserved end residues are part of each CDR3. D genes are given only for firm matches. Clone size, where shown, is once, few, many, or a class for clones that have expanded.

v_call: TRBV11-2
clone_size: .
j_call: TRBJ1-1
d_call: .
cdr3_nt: TGTGCCAGCAGGCAGGGTTTCGCTGAAGCTTTCTTT
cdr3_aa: CASRQGFAEAFF

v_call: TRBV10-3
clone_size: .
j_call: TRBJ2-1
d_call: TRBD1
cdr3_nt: TGTGCCATCAGTGAGTCGGGGACAGGAATAAATGAGCAGTTCTTC
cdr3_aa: CAISESGTGINEQFF

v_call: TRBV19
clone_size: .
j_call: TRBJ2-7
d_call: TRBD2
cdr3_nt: TGTGCCAGTACCCTTCGGGGGGATCGCTCCTACGAGCAGTACTTC
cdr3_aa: CASTLRGDRSYEQYF

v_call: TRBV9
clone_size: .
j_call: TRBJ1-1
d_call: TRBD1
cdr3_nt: TGTGCCAGCAGCGTGGTCCGACAGGGGGCGGCTGAAGCTTTCTTT
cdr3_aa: CASSVVRQGAAEAFF

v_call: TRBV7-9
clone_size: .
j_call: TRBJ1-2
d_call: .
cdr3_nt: TGTGCCAGCAGCCAAGGGGCCGACAGGCCCTATGGCTACACCTTC
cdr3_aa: CASSQGADRPYGYTF

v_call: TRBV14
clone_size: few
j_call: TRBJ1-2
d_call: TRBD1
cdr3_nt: TGTGCCAGCAGCCGACAGGGGAATGGCTACACCTTC
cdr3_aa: CASSRQGNGYTF

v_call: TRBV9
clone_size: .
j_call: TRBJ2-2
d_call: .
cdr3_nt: TGTGCCAGCAGCGTAGGGACATCGAACACCGGGGAGCTGTTTTTT
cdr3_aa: CASSVGTSNTGELFF

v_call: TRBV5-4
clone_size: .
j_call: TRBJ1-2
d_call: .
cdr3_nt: TGTGCCAGCACCGGTTGGGCAGGGTTCGATGGCTACACCTTC
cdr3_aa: CASTGWAGFDGYTF

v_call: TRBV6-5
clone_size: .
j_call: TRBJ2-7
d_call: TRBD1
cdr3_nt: TGTGCCACCCGTCCGGGACAGGGAACCTACGAGCAGTACTTC
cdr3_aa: CATRPGQGTYEQYF

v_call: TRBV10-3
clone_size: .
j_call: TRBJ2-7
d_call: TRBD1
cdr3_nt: TGTGCCATCAGTGGGGGGACAGGGGGCTACGAGCAGTACTTC
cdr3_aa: CAISGGTGGYEQYF

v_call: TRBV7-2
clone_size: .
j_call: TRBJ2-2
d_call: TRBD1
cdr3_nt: TGTGCCAGCAGCTTTGTGGGGACAGGGGGCGCCGGGGAGCTGTTTTTT
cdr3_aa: CASSFVGTGGAGELFF

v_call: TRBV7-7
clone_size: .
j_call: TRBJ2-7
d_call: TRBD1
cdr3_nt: TGTGCTAGCAGCTACCGGACAGGGGGCGAGCAGTACTTC
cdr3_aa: CASSYRTGGEQYF

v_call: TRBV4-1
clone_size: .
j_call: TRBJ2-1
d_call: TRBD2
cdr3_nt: TGCGCCAGCAGCCGCTTTACTAGCGGGAGGGCCAATGAGCAGTTCTTC
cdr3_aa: CASSRFTSGRANEQFF

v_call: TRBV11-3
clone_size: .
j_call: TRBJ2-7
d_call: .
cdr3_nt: TGTGCCAGCAGCTCCGGTTCTTACGAGCAGTACTTC
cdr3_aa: CASSSGSYEQYF

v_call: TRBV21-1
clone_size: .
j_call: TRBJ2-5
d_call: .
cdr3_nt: TGTGCCAGCAGCAAAGGGAGGACAGAAAGAGGGCCCCAAGAGACCCAGTACTTC
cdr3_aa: CASSKGRTERGPQETQYF

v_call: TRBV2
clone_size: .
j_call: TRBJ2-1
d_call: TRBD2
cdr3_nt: TGTGCCAGCACTTACCCACGGACTAGCGGGGGGAGCTCCTACAATGAGCAGTTCTTC
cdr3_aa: CASTYPRTSGGSSYNEQFF

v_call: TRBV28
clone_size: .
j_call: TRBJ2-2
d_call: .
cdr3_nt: TGTGCCAGCAGTCCCCACCGGACTATTCCCGGGGAGCTGTTTTTT
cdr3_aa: CASSPHRTIPGELFF

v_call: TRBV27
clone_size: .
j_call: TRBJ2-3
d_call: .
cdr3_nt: TGTGCCAGCAGTGAAAGCTACACAGATACGCAGTATTTT
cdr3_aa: CASSESYTDTQYF

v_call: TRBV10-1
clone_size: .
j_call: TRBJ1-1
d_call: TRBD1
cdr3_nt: TGCGCCCTACGAGGGACAGGGGACACTGAAGCTTTCTTT
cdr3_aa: CALRGTGDTEAFF

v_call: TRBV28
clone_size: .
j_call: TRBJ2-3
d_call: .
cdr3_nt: TGTGCCAGCATAAGTAAGGGACAAGGCACAGATACGCAGTATTTT
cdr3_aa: CASISKGQGTDTQYF

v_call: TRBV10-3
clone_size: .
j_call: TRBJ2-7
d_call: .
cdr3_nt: TGTGCCGTTAGGGGAACCTACGAGCAGTACTTC
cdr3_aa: CAVRGTYEQYF

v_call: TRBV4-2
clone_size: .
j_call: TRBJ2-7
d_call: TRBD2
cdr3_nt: TGTGCCAGCAGCCAAGATTTACAGCGGGGGGCCGACGAGCAGTACTTC
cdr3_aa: CASSQDLQRGADEQYF

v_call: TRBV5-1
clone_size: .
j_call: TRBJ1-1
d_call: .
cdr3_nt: TGCGCCAGCAGCCACGGGGGGGAAGCGACGCTGACTGAAGCTTTCTTT
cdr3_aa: CASSHGGEATLTEAFF

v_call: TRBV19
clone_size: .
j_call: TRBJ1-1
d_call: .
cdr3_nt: TGTGCCAGTAGTATTTCAGGGCAGAACACTGAAGCTTTCTTT
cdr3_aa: CASSISGQNTEAFF

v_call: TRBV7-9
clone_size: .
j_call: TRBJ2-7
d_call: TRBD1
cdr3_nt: TGTGCCAGCAGCGTCGGGACAGGGCGCTACGAGCAGTACTTC
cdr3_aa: CASSVGTGRYEQYF

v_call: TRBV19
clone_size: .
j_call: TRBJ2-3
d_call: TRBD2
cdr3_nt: TGTGCCAGTAGTCAACGGACTAGCGGGGGCGCAGATACGCAGTATTTT
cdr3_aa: CASSQRTSGGADTQYF

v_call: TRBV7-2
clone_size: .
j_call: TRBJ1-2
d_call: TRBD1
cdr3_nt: TGTGCCAGCAGCTTAGCCGGGACAGGGGCGTACCTCTCAGGCTACACCTTC
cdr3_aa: CASSLAGTGAYLSGYTF

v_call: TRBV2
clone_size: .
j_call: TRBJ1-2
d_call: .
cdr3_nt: TGTGCCAGCAGTGATAACAGGGATATTGGCTACACCTTC
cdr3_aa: CASSDNRDIGYTF

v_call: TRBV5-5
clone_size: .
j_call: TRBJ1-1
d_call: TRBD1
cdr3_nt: TGTGCCAGCAACCGACAGGGGGCTGAGAACACTGAAGCTTTCTTT
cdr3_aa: CASNRQGAENTEAFF

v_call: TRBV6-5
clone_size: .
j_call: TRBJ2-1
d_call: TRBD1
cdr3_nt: TGTGCCAGCAGCTCCGGGACAGGGATTATTAATGAGCAGTTCTTC
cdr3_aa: CASSSGTGIINEQFF

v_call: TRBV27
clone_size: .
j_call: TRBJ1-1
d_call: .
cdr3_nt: TGTGCCAGCAGTTTCGGGCAGGGATATGGAGCTTTCTTT
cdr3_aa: CASSFGQGYGAFF